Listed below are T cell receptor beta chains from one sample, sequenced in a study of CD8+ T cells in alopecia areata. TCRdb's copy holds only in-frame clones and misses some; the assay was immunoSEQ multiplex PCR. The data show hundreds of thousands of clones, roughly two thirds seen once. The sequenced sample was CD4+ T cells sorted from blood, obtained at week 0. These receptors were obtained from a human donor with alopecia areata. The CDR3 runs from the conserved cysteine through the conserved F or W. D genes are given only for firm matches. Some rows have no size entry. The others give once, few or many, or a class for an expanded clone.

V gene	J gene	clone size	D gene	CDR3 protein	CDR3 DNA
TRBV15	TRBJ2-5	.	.	CATSRSGPPETQYF	TGTGCCACCAGTCGTAGCGGACCCCCCGAGACCCAGTACTTC
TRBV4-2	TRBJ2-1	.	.	CASSQAAGMYNEQFF	TGTGCCAGCAGCCAAGCAGCAGGGATGTACAATGAGCAGTTCTTC
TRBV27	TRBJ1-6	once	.	CASSLGQGNSPLHF	TGTGCCAGCAGTTTAGGGCAGGGTAATTCACCCCTCCACTTT
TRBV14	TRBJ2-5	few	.	CASSQDLETQYF	TGTGCCAGCAGCCAAGATCTGGAGACCCAGTACTTC
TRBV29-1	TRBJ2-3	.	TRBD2	CSSGLAGGPQATQYF	TGCAGCTCGGGACTAGCGGGGGGACCACAAGCCACGCAGTATTTT
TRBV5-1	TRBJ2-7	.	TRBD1	CASSSGTGSYEQYF	TGCGCCAGCAGCTCCGGGACAGGCTCCTACGAGCAGTACTTC
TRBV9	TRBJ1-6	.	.	CASSVVRNSPLHF	TGTGCCAGCAGCGTAGTGCGGAATTCACCCCTCCACTTT
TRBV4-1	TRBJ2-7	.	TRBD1	CASSQRDRAHEQYF	TGCGCCAGCAGCCAACGGGACAGGGCCCACGAGCAGTACTTC
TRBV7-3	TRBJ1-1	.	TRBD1	CASSPTGEAEAFF	TGTGCCAGCAGCCCGACAGGGGAGGCTGAAGCTTTCTTT
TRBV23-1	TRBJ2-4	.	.	CASSYLPGGKNIQYF	TGCGCCAGCAGTTACCTCCCGGGCGGCAAAAACATTCAGTACTTC
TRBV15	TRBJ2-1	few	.	CATSRDLRGEQFF	TGTGCCACCAGCAGAGATCTAAGGGGGGAGCAGTTCTTC
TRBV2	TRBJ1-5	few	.	CATGPVGGNQPQHF	TGTGCCACCGGACCCGTTGGGGGAAATCAGCCCCAGCATTTT
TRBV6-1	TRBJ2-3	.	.	CASSEGRGRTDTQYF	TGTGCCAGCAGTGAAGGGAGGGGTCGGACAGATACGCAGTATTTT
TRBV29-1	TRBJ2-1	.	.	CSVLGTSTENEQFF	TGCAGCGTCCTGGGGACCTCTACAGAGAATGAGCAGTTCTTC
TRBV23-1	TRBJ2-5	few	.	CASNLTVAKETQYF	TGCGCCAGCAACTTGACAGTCGCAAAAGAGACCCAGTACTTC
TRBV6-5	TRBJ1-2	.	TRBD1	CASSSRQGMRNYGYTF	TGTGCCAGCAGTTCAAGACAGGGCATGAGGAACTATGGCTACACCTTC
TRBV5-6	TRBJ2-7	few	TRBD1	CASSSGQSGFISYEQYF	TGTGCCAGCAGCTCGGGACAGTCAGGCTTTATCTCCTACGAGCAGTACTTC
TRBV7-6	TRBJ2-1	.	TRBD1	CASSSQPGGGTGGYNEQFF	TGTGCCAGCAGCTCCCAACCCGGAGGGGGGACAGGGGGTTACAATGAGCAGTTCTTC
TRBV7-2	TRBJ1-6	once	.	CASSLQGPENSPLHF	TGTGCCAGCAGCCTACAGGGTCCAGAAAATTCACCCCTCCACTTT
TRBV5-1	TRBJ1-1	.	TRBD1	CASRNTGGTEAFF	TGCGCCAGCCGCAATACAGGGGGCACTGAAGCTTTCTTT
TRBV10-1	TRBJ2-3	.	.	CASSERQGTDTQYF	TGCGCCAGCAGTGAGCGGCAGGGCACAGATACGCAGTATTTT
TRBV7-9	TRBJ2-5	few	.	CASSPLRVKETQYF	TGTGCCAGCAGCCCCCTGCGCGTTAAAGAGACCCAGTACTTC
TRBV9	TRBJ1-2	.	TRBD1	CASSGGTAGYTF	TGTGCCAGCAGCGGTGGGACAGCCGGCTACACCTTC
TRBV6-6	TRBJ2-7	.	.	CASSATVPSYEQYF	TGTGCCAGCAGTGCGACAGTGCCGTCCTACGAGCAGTACTTC
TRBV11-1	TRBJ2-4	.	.	CASSLSGPDIQYF	TGTGCCAGCAGCCTCAGTGGGCCGGACATTCAGTACTTC
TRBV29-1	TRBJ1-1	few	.	CSVPARHSEAFF	TGCAGCGTCCCGGCGCGACATTCTGAAGCTTTCTTT
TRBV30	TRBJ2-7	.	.	CACRGSYEQYF	TGTGCCTGCCGAGGGAGTTACGAGCAGTACTTC
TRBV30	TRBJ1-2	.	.	CAWSGGKGGYTF	TGTGCCTGGAGTGGCGGGAAAGGGGGCTACACCTTC
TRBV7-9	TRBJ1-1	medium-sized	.	CASSLFNSNTEAFF	TGTGCCAGCAGCTTATTCAACTCGAACACTGAAGCTTTCTTT